This TCR beta chain was recovered during a study of cytomegalovirus exposure and HLA in healthy donors. Vbeta (60) and Jbeta (13) primers were used in the PCR. Produced via immunoSEQ multiplex PCR; TCRdb's table is partial and in-frame only. Of tens of thousands of clones listed, around four fifths were seen once; the top ten hold approximately 7.5%. Worth noting for this clone: Its target is not known. Distinct nucleotide sequences in the sample also encode this CDR3.

Whole-study findings and limits: The availability of immune exposure information extended only to CMV serostatus.

Between the trimmed V and J ends, which lost 1 base and 3 bases, there was a span of 7 bases. This CDR3 contains 13 residues. Germline V lookup: CDR1 GTSNPN, CDR2 SVGIG (reference sequence). The material sequenced was PBMCs. The TCR originated in a man aged 30 to 45 in good health and CMV-seronegative. J is TRBJ1-5 and V is TRBV30, with a weak D call TRBD1 (5 bases). The CDR3, as DNA: TGTGCCTGGAGTGGACAGTCCAATCAGCCCCAGCATTTT. Residues: CAWSGQSNQPQHF.